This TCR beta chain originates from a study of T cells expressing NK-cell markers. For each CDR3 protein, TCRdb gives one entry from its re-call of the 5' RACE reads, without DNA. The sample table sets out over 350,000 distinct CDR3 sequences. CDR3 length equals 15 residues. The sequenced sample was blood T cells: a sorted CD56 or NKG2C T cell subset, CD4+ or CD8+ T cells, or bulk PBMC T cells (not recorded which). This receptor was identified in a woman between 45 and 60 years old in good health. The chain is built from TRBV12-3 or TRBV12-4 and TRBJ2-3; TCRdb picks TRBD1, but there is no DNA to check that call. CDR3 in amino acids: CASSPGQANTDTQYF.